This T cell receptor (beta chain) came from a study of cytomegalovirus exposure and HLA in healthy donors. The wider study: Most genotyped donors, over 70% of about 430, had Caucasian-associated genetic ancestry. General observations from the study: HLA restriction was apparent for most CMV-associated TCR beta chains in a later analysis. The likely origin of a cluster of highly shared sequence variants was a sequencing artifact.

This clone occurred a few times. Its target is not known. The primer mix had 60 Vbeta and 13 Jbeta primers. TCRdb's table, derived via immunoSEQ multiplex PCR, lists solely in-frame clones and lacks some. The table has approximately 110,000 clones, around 67% seen once; the top ten hold around 4.5%. Sequencing input: PBMCs. This sequence was found in a middle-aged woman in good health and CMV-seronegative.

The DNA for the CDR3 is TGTGCCAGCAGTGCCGGGACAGGGCGACGGGAAGGCTATGGCTACACCTTC. It translates to CASSAGTGRREGYGYTF. The V gene is TRBV2, the J gene TRBJ1-2; 9 bases are shared with TRBD1. The CDR3 totals 17 residues. Germline V gene lookup returns CDR1 SNHLY and CDR2 FYNNEI. The V segment lost 4 bases and the J segment 4 bases; nucleotides outside the gene matches: 13.